The sequence of this TCR beta chain was determined in a study of T-cell memory formation after mild COVID-19. Whole-study context: There were largely donor-specific TCR clusters. General observations from the study: Clones shrinking between day 15 and 85 showed a balanced CD4/CD8 split, and those that grew later tilted toward CD4+.

With constant-segment primers, 5'RACE yielded cDNA libraries of TCR alpha and TCR beta that carried sample barcodes and UMIs. Each CDR3 protein gets one entry after TCRdb re-called the 5' RACE reads with MiXCR. This table has some 88,000 distinct CDR3 sequences, about 23% appearing once. About this clonotype: What it binds is not known.

CDR3 length: 16 residues. With 4 bases removed from V and 6 bases from J, the gap between germline ends came to 20 bases. From germline, CDR1 is SGHAT and CDR2 FQNNGV. This sequence was found in a man aged 18 to 29 who had mild COVID-19 (a few samples of this study predate the infection). Cell type and time point are not known. Input material: PBMCs or a T cell subset sorted from them (not recorded which). The V gene is TRBV11-2, the J gene TRBJ2-3, with D perhaps TRBD2 (7 bases). The CDR3 nucleotides are TGTGCCAGCAGCTCCGGCAACCGGGGGGCTGTCGATACGCAGTATTTT. Translating gives CASSSGNRGAVDTQYF. Drawing the rest from reference TRBV11-2 and TRBJ2-3, the complete variable domain is EAGVAQSPRYKIIEKRQSVAFWCNPISGHATLYWYQQILGQGPKLLIQFQNNGVVDDSQLPKDRFSAERLKGVDSTLKIQPAKLEDSAVYLCASSSGNRGAVDTQYFGPGTRLTVL.